The 32 T cell receptor beta chains reported below all come from one sample, sequenced in a study of vaccination and CD4 T cells after COVID-19. Sequencing of DNA taken from cultured CD4+ T cells relied on the Oncomine TCR Beta short-read assay. One entry per CDR3 protein, called by TCRdb with MiXCR from the PCR reads. Among approximately 12,000 distinct CDR3 sequences listed, 40% to 45% were seen once. Treatment given: approximately nine-day PBMC culture with coronavirus spike peptide pools or control peptides (ViraFEST assay). These receptors' targets are unknown. The sequencing input was CD4+ T cells from blood, cultured in vitro. These receptors all come from a human donor who had recovered from COVID-19.

The genes are TRBV6-5 and TRBJ1-1; possibly TRBD1 for D (6 bases). Germline CDR1 and CDR2: MNHEY and SVGAGI. This CDR3 comprises 13 residues. V lost 3 bases and J lost 9, with 14 bases in between. CDR3 DNA: TGTGCCAGCAGTTATGCCCCCGGGGGGCAAGCTTTCTTT. Translation gives CASSYAPGGQAFF.

This clonotype was observed a few times. The chain employs TRBV7-2 and TRBJ2-1; D not certain. CDR1 and CDR2 from the germline V gene are SGHTA and FQGNSA. The CDR3 is made up of 11 amino acids. Trimming left V 6 bases short and J 4 bases short, with 4 bases between. The CDR3 DNA is TGTGCCAGCAGAGTATACAATGAGCAGTTCTTC. Translating it yields CASRVYNEQFF.

The chain has TRBV2 and TRBJ1-2, with D tentatively TRBD1 (6 bases). Germline-derived CDR1 and CDR2 are SNHLY and FYNNEI. The CDR3 loop spans 14 amino acids. V gave up 8 bases and J gave up 2 bases, with 15 bases separating them. CDR3 residues: CASGIQGWNYGYTF. The CDR3 bases are TGTGCCAGCGGGATTCAGGGGTGGAACTATGGCTACACCTTC.

This sequence joins TRBV6-1 and TRBJ2-7; tentative D call: TRBD2 (5 bases). Germline CDR1 and CDR2: MNHNS and SASEGT. This CDR3 has 12 amino acids. Trimming removed 7 bases from V and 2 bases from J, with 9 bases in between. For the CDR3, the DNA is TGTGCCAGCACCGGACTTGCCTACGAGCAGTACTTC. Encoded protein: CASTGLAYEQYF.

This CDR3 reads CASSLAGGLGGEQFF. The CDR3 DNA sequence: TGTGCCAGCAGCTTAGCGGGGGGACTAGGGGGTGAGCAGTTCTTC. The chain is built from TRBV7-2 and TRBJ2-1; TRBD2 matches at 8 bases. The germline gives CDR1 SGHTA, CDR2 FQGNSA. Losses at the gene ends were 0 bases for V and 9 bases for J; bases not matched to a gene: 7. This CDR3 comprises 15 residues.

This clonotype was recorded a few times. The chain employs TRBV20-1 and TRBJ2-2, with 11 bases matching TRBD2. This CDR3 spans 15 amino acids. Germline CDR1 and CDR2: DFQATT and SNEGSKA (reference sequence). V trimming: 2 bases; J trimming: 7 bases; junction bases outside the gene matches: 6. CDR3: CSARYLAGGIGELFF. Written as DNA, the CDR3 is TGCAGTGCTAGATATCTAGCGGGAGGTATCGGGGAGCTGTTTTTT.

This chain links TRBV24-1 with TRBJ2-3; no clear D. V lost 3 bases and J 4 bases, leaving 4 bases between the germline ends. This CDR3 has 12 amino acids. From germline, CDR1 is KGHDR and CDR2 SFDVKD. CDR3 DNA: TGTGCCACCAGTGATAAGGCAGATACGCAGTATTTT. Translated: CATSDKADTQYF.

J is TRBJ1-5 and V is TRBV21-1. TRBV21-1 constitutes a pseudogene. This CDR3 has 18 amino acids. This CDR3 reads CASSALRTGWNPNQPQHF. CDR3 DNA: TGTGCCAGCAGCGCGTTAAGGACCGGTTGGAATCCTAATCAGCCCCAGCATTTT.

The chain has TRBV11-2 and TRBJ1-1; 7 bases fit TRBD1. Germline-derived CDR1 and CDR2 are SGHAT and FQNNGV. The CDR3 extends over 14 amino acids. V gave up 5 bases and J gave up 3 bases; unmatched junction bases: 6. Written as DNA, the CDR3 is TGTGCCAGCAGCGGGAGGGACAGCCACACTGAAGCTTTCTTT. Residues: CASSGRDSHTEAFF.

This CDR3 reads CASSLGTSTDTQYF. The CDR3 nucleotides are TGTGCCAGCAGCTTGGGAACTAGCACAGATACGCAGTATTTT. This sequence joins TRBV7-2 and TRBJ2-3, with D unresolved. Germline loops: CDR1 SGHTA, CDR2 FQGNSA. With 3 bases removed from V and 0 bases from J, the gap between germline ends came to 7 bases. CDR3 length: 14 residues.

This clonotype has a single count. This rearrangement joins TRBV19 to TRBJ1-1; a weak D match, TRBD1 (6 bases). CDR3 size: 15 residues. V gave up 5 bases and J gave up 0 bases, with 13 bases separating them. CDR1 is LNHDA and CDR2 is SQIVND in the germline V gene (reference sequence). For the CDR3, the DNA is TGTGCCAGTAGTTTAAACAGGGAACTGAACACTGAAGCTTTCTTT. Encoded protein: CASSLNRELNTEAFF. Full variable domain (missing parts from reference TRBV19 and TRBJ1-1): DGGITQSPKYLFRKEGQNVTLSCEQNLNHDAMYWYRQDPGQGLRLIYYSQIVNDFQKGDIAEGYSVSREKKESFPLTVTSAQKNPTAFYLCASSLNRELNTEAFFGQGTRLTVV.

The chain recombines TRBV12-3 or TRBV12-4 with TRBJ1-5; possibly TRBD1 for D (6 bases). The CDR3 spans 13 residues. V shed 5 bases and J shed 6 bases, with 11 bases lying between them. The CDR3 nucleotides are TGTGCCAGCAGTCCACAGGGTAGTCAGCCCCAGCATTTT. It translates to CASSPQGSQPQHF.

The CDR3 sequence: CSVATGTLQDTQYF. The CDR3 DNA sequence: TGCAGCGTTGCAACCGGGACACTGCAAGATACGCAGTATTTT. The chain has TRBV29-1 and TRBJ2-3, with a possible D match to TRBD1 (6 bases). CDR1 is SQVTM and CDR2 is ANQGSEA in the germline V gene. The length of the CDR3 is 14 residues. V lost 4 bases and J lost 5, with 16 bases in between.

This clonotype was detected only a few times. The chain uses TRBV11-2 and TRBJ2-3; a weak D match, TRBD1 (6 bases). The germline CDR1 and CDR2 sequences are SGHAT and FQNNGV. This CDR3 is built from 14 residues. The germline V and J ends were trimmed by 5 bases and 2 bases, with 11 bases remaining between them. CDR3 DNA sequence: TGTGCCAGCAGCGTAAGACAGGCCACAGATACGCAGTATTTT. It encodes CASSVRQATDTQYF.

J is TRBJ1-3 and V is TRBV27; tentatively, D is TRBD1 (5 bases). CDR1 is MNHEY and CDR2 is SMNVEV in the germline V gene (reference sequence). V lost 3 bases and J lost 2, with 11 bases in between. This CDR3 spans 15 amino acids. Written as DNA, the CDR3 is TGTGCCAGCAGTTTCCGCGGGGGTGCTGGAAACACCATATATTTT. Protein: CASSFRGGAGNTIYF.

The V and J genes are TRBV30 and TRBJ1-1; D might be TRBD1 (6 bases). Deletions cut 1 base from V and 4 bases from J, with 13 bases between. This CDR3 has 14 amino acids. CDR1 GTSNPN and CDR2 SVGIG come from the germline V gene (reference sequence). The CDR3 coding sequence is TGTGCCTGGAGTGCTGGGGGCAGAGGCACTGAAGCTTTCTTT. Encoded protein: CAWSAGGRGTEAFF. The whole variable domain, remainder taken from reference TRBV30 and TRBJ1-1, is SQTIHQWPATLVQPVGSPLSLECTVEGTSNPNLYWYRQAAGRGLQLLFYSVGIGQISSEVPQNLSASRPQDRQFILSSKKLLLSDSGFYLCAWSAGGRGTEAFFGQGTRLTVV.

The rearrangement joins TRBV5-1 to TRBJ2-1, with D perhaps being TRBD1 or TRBD2 (5 bases each). This CDR3 comprises 14 residues. Germline lookup yields CDR1 SGHRS and CDR2 YFSETQ. V lost 0 bases to trimming and J lost 7 bases, with 11 bases between them. The CDR3 region has the DNA TGCGCCAGCAGCTTGGCGGGGCTCACGAATGAGCAGTTCTTC. Its protein is CASSLAGLTNEQFF.

This clonotype occurred a few times. The V call is TRBV7-9, the J call TRBJ1-1, with D hard to call. Trimming stripped 7 bases from V and 1 base from J, with 13 bases between. This CDR3 comprises 14 residues. CDR1 and CDR2 (germline): SEHNR, FQNEAQ (reference sequence). The CDR3 DNA reads as TGTGCCAGCACCACCGGCCGGACGAACACTGAAGCTTTCTTT. Protein: CASTTGRTNTEAFF.

The chain combines TRBV6-2 or TRBV6-3 with TRBJ2-2; possibly TRBD1 for D (5 bases). CDR1 and CDR2 (germline): MNHEY, SVGEGT. Trimming cost V 2 bases and J 5 bases, with 9 bases left between them. The CDR3 extends over 14 amino acids. CDR3 residues: CASSYGAWTGELFF. CDR3 DNA sequence: TGTGCCAGCAGTTACGGGGCGTGGACCGGGGAGCTGTTTTTT.

This chain links TRBV7-8 with TRBJ2-1; D unresolved. Per germline, CDR1 SGHVS and CDR2 FQNEAQ. The CDR3 is 19 residues long. Trimming left V 5 bases short and J 5 bases short, with 28 bases between. CDR3 residues: CASSPLLLQFRREHNEQFF. The CDR3 nucleotides read TGTGCCAGCAGCCCTTTACTCCTCCAGTTCCGTCGCGAACACAATGAGCAGTTCTTC.

The chain couples TRBV15 to TRBJ1-3; the match to TRBD1 covers 7 bases. V was clipped by 0 bases and J by 4 bases; unmatched bases: 12. This CDR3 is built from 18 residues. Per germline, CDR1 LNHNV and CDR2 YYDKDF (reference sequence). CDR3 nucleotide sequence: TGTGCCACCAGCAGAGAAATCCGGACAGGACGCACGGGAAACACCATATATTTT. As protein: CATSREIRTGRTGNTIYF. Full variable domain (outside the CDR3, taken from reference TRBV15 and TRBJ1-3): DAMVIQNPRYQVTQFGKPVTLSCSQTLNHNVMYWYQQKSSQAPKLLFHYYDKDFNNEADTPDNFQSRRPNTSFCFLDIRSPGLGDTAMYLCATSREIRTGRTGNTIYFGEGSWLTVV.

V is TRBV18 and J is TRBJ1-1; TRBD1 might be the D (5 bases). The CDR3 covers 14 residues. Germline V gives CDR1 KGHSH, CDR2 LQKENI. V was shortened by 3 bases and J by 1 base, with 9 bases between the two germline ends. CDR3 in amino acids: CASSPAGANTEAFF. The DNA for the CDR3 is TGTGCCAGCTCACCCGCTGGGGCGAACACTGAAGCTTTCTTT.

The V and J genes are TRBV27 and TRBJ2-3; 13 positions agree with TRBD2. Germline lookup yields CDR1 MNHEY and CDR2 SMNVEV (reference sequence). V trimming: 6 bases; J trimming: 0 bases; junction bases outside the gene matches: 9. This CDR3 region has 18 residues. Written as DNA, the CDR3 is TGTGCCAGCAGGAAGACTAGCGGGGGGATATCTAGCACAGATACGCAGTATTTT. It encodes CASRKTSGGISSTDTQYF.

This chain connects TRBV9 to TRBJ2-7; perhaps TRBD2 as D (6 bases). V was cut by 0 bases and J by 2 bases, with 15 bases left in between. Germline lookup yields CDR1 SGDLS and CDR2 YYNGEE. The CDR3 has 16 residues. The chain's CDR3 is CASSVEGGGHPYEQYF. The CDR3 DNA is TGTGCCAGCAGCGTAGAAGGTGGAGGGCACCCCTACGAGCAGTACTTC. Using reference TRBV9 and TRBJ2-7 for the parts outside the CDR3, the full variable domain is DSGVTQTPKHLITATGQRVTLRCSPRSGDLSVYWYQQSLDQGLQFLIQYYNGEERAKGNILERFSAQQFPDLHSELNLSSLELGDSALYFCASSVEGGGHPYEQYFGPGTRLTVT.

This clonotype was seen a handful of times. This chain uses TRBV2 with TRBJ2-7, with D unclear. Germline CDR1 SNHLY, CDR2 FYNNEI. Trimming cost V 0 bases and J 4 bases, with 10 bases left between them. CDR3 size: 14 residues. CDR3 sequence: CASSEARHLYEQYF. The CDR3 nucleotides are TGTGCCAGCAGTGAAGCGCGACACCTATACGAGCAGTACTTC.

The rearrangement joins TRBV21-1 to TRBJ1-6; the table's D call, TRBD1, has no DNA check behind it. TRBV21-1 constitutes a pseudogene. The CDR3 has 16 amino acids. CDR3 DNA sequence: TGTGCCAGCAGCAAACATGGACAGGGGTATAATTCACCCCTCCACTTT. Residues: CASSKHGQGYNSPLHF.

This clonotype appeared once. The rearrangement joins TRBV12-3 or TRBV12-4 to TRBJ2-3; D gene ambiguous. CDR3 size: 16 residues. With 6 bases removed from V and 4 bases from J, the gap between germline ends came to 20 bases. This CDR3 is CASSSFSSVIPDTQYF. The CDR3 DNA is TGTGCCAGCAGCTCCTTTAGCTCCGTAATTCCAGATACGCAGTATTTT.

The chain couples TRBV29-1 to TRBJ1-2; weak D call: TRBD1 (5 bases). Per germline, CDR1 SQVTM and CDR2 ANQGSEA. The CDR3 totals 13 residues. Trimming pared 6 bases from V and 0 bases from J, leaving 11 bases between. In DNA form, the CDR3 reads TGCAGCGTCCAGGGTGGGCCTAACTATGGCTACACCTTC. Its protein is CSVQGGPNYGYTF.

The table lists this clonotype with a few counts. The chain has TRBV27 and TRBJ2-7; 7 bases are shared with TRBD1. This CDR3 is built from 13 residues. Germline-derived CDR1 and CDR2 are MNHEY and SMNVEV (reference sequence). V gave up 6 bases and J gave up 6 bases; unmatched junction bases: 8. CDR3 region: CASRNDRVREQYF. In nucleotides, the CDR3 is TGTGCCAGCAGAAACGACAGGGTTCGCGAGCAGTACTTC.

This clonotype was picked up a small number of times. This sequence joins TRBV6-5 and TRBJ2-5; D gene uncertain. Per the germline V gene, CDR1 is MNHEY and CDR2 is SVGAGI. Trimming stripped 2 bases from V and 4 bases from J, with 8 bases between. This CDR3 contains 13 residues. CDR3 sequence reads: CASSYPPGETQYF. In DNA form, the CDR3 reads TGTGCCAGCAGTTACCCCCCGGGAGAGACCCAGTACTTC.

This chain joins TRBV27 and TRBJ2-6; D might be TRBD2 (6 bases). This CDR3 has 15 amino acids. Germline CDR1 is MNHEY and CDR2 is SMNVEV (reference sequence). The ends were cut back, 6 bases at V and 1 base at J, with 10 bases in the middle. CDR3 region: CASSLLASGANVLTF. The DNA for the CDR3 is TGTGCCAGCAGCCTTCTAGCGTCTGGGGCCAACGTCCTGACTTTC.

This clonotype was seen only a few times. The chain uses TRBV20-1 and TRBJ1-6; D uncertain. There are 15 residues in the CDR3. V was trimmed by 5 bases and J by 3 bases, leaving 14 bases between them. Germline CDR1 and CDR2: DFQATT and SNEGSKA (reference sequence). The CDR3 DNA reads TGCAGTGCTCCCCTGGACGGTAGCTATAATTCACCCCTCCACTTT. Protein: CSAPLDGSYNSPLHF.